This is a list of T cell receptor beta chains from one sample in a study of blood T cells in healthy people across ages. TCRdb processed the 5' RACE reads anew with MiXCR; each CDR3 protein has one entry. This table has roughly 560,000 distinct CDR3 sequences, about 25% appearing once. This sample also belongs to another study, concerning T cells of mothers and their children.

The specimen was blood. The source is a boy younger than 18 in good health. Each CDR3 is given with its conserved first and last residue. A D gene is named only where the DNA matches it firmly. For some rows the clone size is stated as once, few or many, or as a class when expanded; others skip it.

NA	TRBV11-2	TRBJ2-1	NA	TGTGCCAGCAGCTTAGATCGGCTCGATGAGCAGTTCTTC	CASSLDRLDEQFF
NA	TRBV20-1	TRBJ2-5	TRBD1	TGCAGTGCTAGGGACACAGGGGGATGGGAGACCCAGTACTTC	CSARDTGGWETQYF
few	TRBV6-1	TRBJ2-1	NA	TGTGCCAGCAGGGGTGCCCGGGGGCCTACGCAGAATGAGCAGTTCTTC	CASRGARGPTQNEQFF
NA	TRBV10-3	TRBJ1-2	NA	TGTGCCATCAGTGAGAGGAGGGCAGGGTCGGGAGTGGCTAACTATGGCTACACCTTC	CAISERRAGSGVANYGYTF
NA	TRBV19	TRBJ1-4	NA	TGTGCCAGTAGTCTGACGGGAAAACTGTTTTTT	CASSLTGKLFF
few	TRBV28	TRBJ2-3	TRBD2	TGTGCCAGCAGATACGGAAAGCTGGGGGCGGGGGGAGGCACAGATACGCAGTATTTT	CASRYGKLGAGGGTDTQYF
NA	TRBV2	TRBJ2-2	NA	TGTGCCAGCAGTAAGGACAGAGCGAACACCGGGGAGCTGTTTTTT	CASSKDRANTGELFF
few	TRBV9	TRBJ2-5	NA	TGTGCCAGCAGCGTAGACGGTGGGACCCAGTACTTC	CASSVDGGTQYF
NA	TRBV28	TRBJ2-3	TRBD1	TGTGCCAGCAGTCCGGGACAGGTGTTTAGTTCCCTCACAGATACGCAGTATTTT	CASSPGQVFSSLTDTQYF
few	TRBV29-1	TRBJ2-5	NA	TGCAGCGTTGAAGTGCTTCAGCTAATGTACCAAGAGACCCAGTACTTC	CSVEVLQLMYQETQYF
NA	TRBV12-3/TRBV12-4	TRBJ1-5	NA	TGTGCCAGCGGGCAGGGAGCCGCGAATCAGCCCCAGCATTTT	CASGQGAANQPQHF
NA	TRBV5-1	TRBJ2-7	TRBD1	TGCGCCAGCAGCTGGAAAGAGGACAGGGCTATGGACGAGCAGTACTTC	CASSWKEDRAMDEQYF
few	TRBV3-1	TRBJ2-7	TRBD1	TGTGCCAGCAGCCAGAGGGGACAGACCTACGAGCAGTACTTC	CASSQRGQTYEQYF
NA	TRBV28	TRBJ2-1	TRBD1	TGTGCCAGCAGTCCAACTAGACAGGGAATTTTCTACAATGAGCAGTTCTTC	CASSPTRQGIFYNEQFF
NA	TRBV12-3/TRBV12-4	TRBJ1-2	NA	TGTGCCAGCACTCAGGGCGACTATGGCTACACCTTC	CASTQGDYGYTF
NA	TRBV9	TRBJ1-4	NA	TGTGCCAGCAGCGTAGACGTGGGAACTAATGAAAAACTGTTTTTT	CASSVDVGTNEKLFF
few	TRBV20-1	TRBJ2-5	TRBD2	TGCAGTGCCTGGGGGGGGAGGGGCCAAGAGACCCAGTACTTC	CSAWGGRGQETQYF
NA	TRBV7-9	TRBJ2-3	NA	TGTGCCAGCCGCGGACAGAAAGGCACAGATACGCAGTATTTT	CASRGQKGTDTQYF
NA	TRBV6-5	TRBJ2-5	NA	TGTGCCAGCAGTTACTCGAGCCCGGTGGAGACCCAGTACTTC	CASSYSSPVETQYF
many	TRBV7-2	TRBJ2-5	NA	TGTGCCAGCAGCCTATCTTGGGTCGAGACCCAGTACTTC	CASSLSWVETQYF
many	TRBV4-3	TRBJ2-3	NA	TGCGCCAGCAGCCAAGATTTCCCCCACCTAAAACTCACAGATACGCAGTATTTT	CASSQDFPHLKLTDTQYF
NA	TRBV27	TRBJ2-5	TRBD2	TGTGCCAGTGGTGGACTAGCGGGAAAAAAAGAGACCCAGTACTTC	CASGGLAGKKETQYF